This T cell receptor (beta chain) was sequenced for a study of cytomegalovirus exposure and HLA in healthy donors. Study-level results: V- and J-gene trimming of TCR beta was linked (in a later analysis) to a missense DCLRE1C variant. According to a later analysis, donors in an Asian-associated ancestry cluster reportedly had fewer N-insertions than the roughly 640-donor mean.

As for this clone: Its specificity is not known.

A multiplex PCR was run with 60 Vbeta primers and 13 Jbeta primers. Assay used: immunoSEQ multiplex PCR; TCRdb lists only in-frame clones, some missing. The sample yields some 180,000 clones, roughly 82% seen once. This receptor was obtained from a man aged 40-49 years in good health and CMV-seronegative. Material: PBMCs.

This CDR3 is CASTPTGTVLQPQHF. As DNA, the CDR3 is TGTGCCAGCACCCCCACCGGGACAGTGTTGCAGCCCCAGCATTTT. V and J are TRBV28 and TRBJ1-5, with 7 positions matching TRBD1. The CDR3 runs 15 residues. Germline V gene data show CDR1 as MDHEN and CDR2 as SYDVKM. V gave up 7 bases and J gave up 7 bases; unmatched junction bases: 13. Looking up the rest from reference TRBV28 and TRBJ1-5 gives the full variable domain: DVKVTQSSRYLVKRTGEKVFLECVQDMDHENMFWYRQDPGLGLRLIYFSYDVKMKEKGDIPEGYSVSREKKERFSLILESASTNQTSMYLCASTPTGTVLQPQHFGDGTRLSIL.